Listed below are T cell receptor beta chains from one sample, sequenced in a study of metastatic and nonmetastatic thyroid tumors. Via MiXCR, TCRdb re-called the PCR reads. The sample includes tens of thousands of clones, more than 3.5% seen only once; the top ten take approximately 20%. Sequencing was performed on blood. These receptors came from a female donor with papillary thyroid cancer or a benign thyroid nodule (not recorded which). Some clones in this sample may be carry-over from other donors' samples. CDR3s include the opening cysteine and the closing phenylalanine or tryptophan. The D gene is left open where the match is weak. The size of a clone is reported for some rows only, either as once, few or many, or as a class for expanded clones.

V	D	size	J	DNA	CDR3
TRBV6-1	NA	few	TRBJ1-1	TGTGCCAGCATCCGGGGGCGGAACACTGAAGCTTTCTTT	CASIRGRNTEAFF
TRBV20-1	NA	many	TRBJ2-3	TGCAGGGCGGCCCTCGGGGATACGCAGTATTTT	CRAALGDTQYF
TRBV28	TRBD1	many	TRBJ2-2	TGTGCCAGCAGTTTTCTTAGACAGGGTGAGGGCGGGGAGCTGTTTTTT	CASSFLRQGEGGELFF
TRBV6-9	NA	few	TRBJ2-2	TGCGCCAGAGAACCGGGACGGAACACCGGGGAGCTGTTTTTT	CAREPGRNTGELFF
TRBV20-1	NA	NA	TRBJ2-7	TGCAGTGCTAGGACAGGGAGGCTCTACGAGCAGTACTTC	CSARTGRLYEQYF
TRBV20-1	NA	many	TRBJ1-1	TGCAGTGCTAGAGGGAACACTGAAGCTTTCTTT	CSARGNTEAFF
TRBV5-1	NA	many	TRBJ1-1	TGCGCCAGCAGCTTGGACAGGGTAGAAAGGGCTTTCTTT	CASSLDRVERAFF
TRBV28	NA	NA	TRBJ1-5	TGTGCCAGCAGTCCACACTTGAGGAATCAGACCCAACATTTT	CASSPHLRNQTQHF
TRBV6-1	NA	NA	TRBJ1-2	TGTGCCAGCAGCCGTCAGACGGGGGCAGGGGCCTATGGCTACACCTTC	CASSRQTGAGAYGYTF
TRBV6-1	TRBD1	few	TRBJ1-2	TGTGCCAGCAGCATAGGGGGCGCCCGGGGCTACACCTTC	CASSIGGARGYTF
TRBV27	TRBD2	many	TRBJ2-1	TGTGCCAGCAGTAAGGGGACTAGCGAATTCAATGAGCAGTTCTTC	CASSKGTSEFNEQFF
TRBV20-1	TRBD2	NA	TRBJ2-7	TGCAGTGCTAGAAGCGGGACCTTCTACGAGCAGTACTTC	CSARSGTFYEQYF
TRBV10-1	NA	many	TRBJ2-7	TGCGCCAGCAGTGAGGGGGGGGCCCTTTCCTACGAGCAGTACTTC	CASSEGGALSYEQYF
TRBV12-3/TRBV12-4	TRBD1	once	TRBJ1-2	TGTGCCAGCATTTTAACCCCGGACAGGGAGCTATTC	CASILTPDRELF
TRBV11-2	NA	NA	TRBJ2-7	TGTGCCAGCAGACTAGAGGGAGCAGGGGAGCAGTACTTC	CASRLEGAGEQYF
TRBV6-1	NA	NA	TRBJ1-2	TGTGCCAGCCTGCGGAGGGACGGAAGTCCGGGCTACACCTTC	CASLRRDGSPGYTF
TRBV5-1	TRBD2	NA	TRBJ2-3	TGCGCCAGCAGCTTGGCCGGAACTAGCGGGAGTTTTTTTAAAGATACGCAGTATTTT	CASSLAGTSGSFFKDTQYF
TRBV9	TRBD2	many	TRBJ2-7	TGTGCCAGCAGCCCCCGGGGGGGGATCGAGGGCGAGCAGTACTTC	CASSPRGGIEGEQYF
TRBV28	NA	NA	TRBJ1-1	TGTGCCAGCAGTTCAACATCCTCTGAAGCTTTCTTT	CASSSTSSEAFF
TRBV5-1	TRBD1	many	TRBJ2-1	TGCGCCAGCAGCTCACAGGGGGGATACAATGAGCAGTTCTTC	CASSSQGGYNEQFF
TRBV28	NA	many	TRBJ2-4	TGTGCCAGCAGTTTAGGTCAGCTCTCGGACATTCAGTACTTC	CASSLGQLSDIQYF
TRBV6-1	NA	many	TRBJ2-4	TGTGCCAGCAGTGACCGACAGGCAATCCCTAACATTCAGTACTTC	CASSDRQAIPNIQYF
TRBV6-1	NA	few	TRBJ2-2	TGTGCCAGCAGTTATCTGGTCTCGGGCACCGGGGAGCTGTTTTTT	CASSYLVSGTGELFF
TRBV7-2	NA	many	TRBJ1-5	TGTGCCAGCAGCTCGGGGTTGAGCAATCAGCCCCAGCATTTT	CASSSGLSNQPQHF
TRBV11-2	NA	many	TRBJ1-1	TGTGCCAGCAGCATCGGGGTGAACACTGAAGCTTTCTTT	CASSIGVNTEAFF
TRBV5-4	NA	many	TRBJ2-1	TGTGCCAGCAGCTTGGTGGCGGGACCGAACAATGAGCAGTTCTTC	CASSLVAGPNNEQFF
TRBV2	NA	many	TRBJ1-2	TGTGCCAGCAGTGTTCGGACTCTGTATGGCTACACCTTC	CASSVRTLYGYTF
TRBV12-3/TRBV12-4	NA	many	TRBJ2-5	TGTGCCAGCAGTTTATCTTCCCGGGGGGAGACCCAGTACTTC	CASSLSSRGETQYF
TRBV19	NA	many	TRBJ1-5	TGTGCCAGTTGCCGGGACGGAGACAATCAGCCCCAGCATTTT	CASCRDGDNQPQHF
TRBV28	NA	few	TRBJ2-5	TGTGCCAGCAGGGGTCCGGACCGGTTGGGCACCCAGTACTTC	CASRGPDRLGTQYF
TRBV19	NA	many	TRBJ1-1	TGTGCCAGTAGTATAGATCGGGACACTGAAGCTTTCTTT	CASSIDRDTEAFF
TRBV11-2	TRBD1	few	TRBJ2-4	TGTGCCAACAGCTTAAGCCCGGCAGGGGGTCCCCAAAACATTCAGTACTTC	CANSLSPAGGPQNIQYF
TRBV7-3	TRBD2	many	TRBJ2-2	TGTGCCAGCGGGCGGACGGCAGCTAGCGGGAGGGCGGGGGAGCTGTTTTTT	CASGRTAASGRAGELFF
TRBV13	NA	many	TRBJ2-3	TGTGCCAGCAGCTCCCCGCCAGGTTTAGCGGTGGGGGATACGCAGTATTTT	CASSSPPGLAVGDTQYF
TRBV19	NA	few	TRBJ1-5	TGTGCCAGTAGTATCGGCGGATCGCAAAGGCAGCCCCAGCATTTT	CASSIGGSQRQPQHF
TRBV2	TRBD1	many	TRBJ2-5	TGTGCCAGCAGGCCCAATCTAGGGACAGGGTACTTC	CASRPNLGTGYF
TRBV7-7	TRBD2	NA	TRBJ2-2	TGTGCTAGCAACCCACTAGCGGGAGGGTCGACCGGGGAGCTGTTTTTT	CASNPLAGGSTGELFF
TRBV18	TRBD1	few	TRBJ2-1	TGTGCCAGCTCGTCCGCCGGGACAGGGGGATACAATGAGCAGTTCTTC	CASSSAGTGGYNEQFF
TRBV27	NA	NA	TRBJ1-2	TGTGCCAGCAGTTTATCACTGTTCGGGGGTGGCTACACCTTC	CASSLSLFGGGYTF
TRBV12-3/TRBV12-4	NA	few	TRBJ2-1	TGTGCCAGCAGCTTAAGGGTTCATGCCCGAACTAGGGTCTTAAATGAGCAGTTCTTC	CASSLRVHARTRVLNEQFF
TRBV18	TRBD1	few	TRBJ1-1	TGTGCCAGCTCACCACAACGGACAGGGCTTAACACTGAAGCTTTCTTT	CASSPQRTGLNTEAFF
TRBV24-1	NA	NA	TRBJ2-3	TGTGCCACCAGTGATGCCGGCGGGACAGATACGCAGTATTTT	CATSDAGGTDTQYF
TRBV4-1	NA	many	TRBJ2-5	TGCGCCAGCAGCCAAGAACCGGGGTTGGCGATCCAAGAGACCCAGTACTTC	CASSQEPGLAIQETQYF
TRBV2	TRBD1	many	TRBJ2-5	TGTGCCAGCAGTGCCGACAGGGTAGGCGGGACCCAGTACTTC	CASSADRVGGTQYF
TRBV12-3/TRBV12-4	NA	many	TRBJ1-6	TGTGCCAGCAGTGGGAGAACAGGGTGGGATTCACCCCTCCACTTT	CASSGRTGWDSPLHF
TRBV7-2	NA	many	TRBJ2-2	TGTGCCAGCAGCTTACTCGGGGCCGGGAGTCCCGGGGAGCTGTTTTTT	CASSLLGAGSPGELFF